A selection of T cell receptor beta chains follows, all from one sample in a study of technical replicates of blood from a few donors. The repertoire was sequenced with immunoSEQ multiplex PCR; TCRdb's copy has only in-frame clones and lacks some. Among some 82,000 clones, around 97% were seen once, and the ten largest hold more than 0.15%. The sample taken for sequencing was T cells isolated from PBMCs. These receptors originate from a human donor in good health. Each CDR3 is given with its conserved first and last residue.

v_call: TRBV9
j_call: TRBJ2-3
cdr3_aa: CASSKEVAGYTDTQYF

v_call: TRBV13
j_call: TRBJ2-3
cdr3_aa: CASRRGGSGDTQYF

v_call: TRBV6-5
j_call: TRBJ2-7
cdr3_aa: CASTEETRRVHEQYF

v_call: TRBV28
j_call: TRBJ2-3
cdr3_aa: CASRGHIGRASSSTDTQYF

v_call: TRBV9
j_call: TRBJ1-2
cdr3_aa: CASSPANPLANYGYTF

v_call: TRBV4-2
j_call: TRBJ1-5
cdr3_aa: CASSQEVGQGYQPQHF

v_call: TRBV7-9
j_call: TRBJ2-5
cdr3_aa: CASSGKTGRAQETQYF

v_call: TRBV6-1
j_call: TRBJ2-6
cdr3_aa: CAILAEGLGANVLTF

v_call: TRBV29-1
j_call: TRBJ2-5
cdr3_aa: CSAMPPTETQYF

v_call: TRBV6-5
j_call: TRBJ2-5
cdr3_aa: CASSSLWAQETQYF

v_call: TRBV6-5
j_call: TRBJ1-1
cdr3_aa: CASSYSGGAAFF

v_call: TRBV7-3
j_call: TRBJ2-1
cdr3_aa: CASSLTGGLSEQFF

v_call: TRBV2
j_call: TRBJ1-1
cdr3_aa: CASSEMGGNTEAFF

v_call: TRBV4-1
j_call: TRBJ1-2
cdr3_aa: CASSQGGQQVNYGYTF

v_call: TRBV15
j_call: TRBJ1-3
cdr3_aa: CATSRGALRPRNTIYF

v_call: TRBV4-2
j_call: TRBJ1-1
cdr3_aa: CASSPPLRENTEAFF

v_call: TRBV11-2
j_call: TRBJ1-4
cdr3_aa: CASSLVGRAEKLFF

v_call: TRBV7-9
j_call: TRBJ1-2
cdr3_aa: CASSLGQFYGYTF

v_call: TRBV6-5
j_call: TRBJ2-4
cdr3_aa: CASSIGQSRVDIQYF

v_call: TRBV10-2
j_call: TRBJ2-7
cdr3_aa: CASSEWIPGQGAHEQYF

v_call: TRBV5-1
j_call: TRBJ2-5
cdr3_aa: CASSLAAGEETQYF

v_call: TRBV13
j_call: TRBJ2-1
cdr3_aa: CASSPRTSGLQINEQFF

v_call: TRBV19
j_call: TRBJ1-1
cdr3_aa: CASSITGLMNTEAFF

v_call: TRBV12-5
j_call: TRBJ1-5
cdr3_aa: CASGLEVRGNQPQHF

v_call: TRBV4-1
j_call: TRBJ1-4
cdr3_aa: CASSQLRVRSAEKLFF

v_call: TRBV9
j_call: TRBJ2-3
cdr3_aa: CASSEGASGRTDTQYF

v_call: TRBV7-9
j_call: TRBJ2-5
cdr3_aa: CASSRYRGLRETQYF

v_call: TRBV5-4
j_call: TRBJ2-3
cdr3_aa: CASSLSGTDTQYF

v_call: TRBV12-2
j_call: TRBJ2-7
cdr3_aa: CAEPLAPKYF

v_call: TRBV19
j_call: TRBJ2-1
cdr3_aa: CASSILAVHNEQFF

v_call: TRBV4-1
j_call: TRBJ1-2
cdr3_aa: CASSQGPGSDGYTF

v_call: TRBV6-6
j_call: TRBJ1-5
cdr3_aa: CASSYSRVSQPQHF

v_call: TRBV7-6
j_call: TRBJ1-1
cdr3_aa: CASSTFLPPSPDRGTTEAFF

v_call: TRBV28
j_call: TRBJ2-7
cdr3_aa: CASLRGGGYEQYF

v_call: TRBV5-6
j_call: TRBJ2-6
cdr3_aa: CASSSIHSPELYRANVLTF

v_call: TRBV11-2
j_call: TRBJ1-2
cdr3_aa: CASSSGTGDYLNYGYTF

v_call: TRBV28
j_call: TRBJ2-3
cdr3_aa: CASGGAGGGTDTQYF

v_call: TRBV7-7
j_call: TRBJ2-3
cdr3_aa: CASGLGSTDTQYF

v_call: TRBV6-6
j_call: TRBJ1-2
cdr3_aa: CASSRDRLTNYGYTF

v_call: TRBV2
j_call: TRBJ1-3
cdr3_aa: CASSGDNSAYF